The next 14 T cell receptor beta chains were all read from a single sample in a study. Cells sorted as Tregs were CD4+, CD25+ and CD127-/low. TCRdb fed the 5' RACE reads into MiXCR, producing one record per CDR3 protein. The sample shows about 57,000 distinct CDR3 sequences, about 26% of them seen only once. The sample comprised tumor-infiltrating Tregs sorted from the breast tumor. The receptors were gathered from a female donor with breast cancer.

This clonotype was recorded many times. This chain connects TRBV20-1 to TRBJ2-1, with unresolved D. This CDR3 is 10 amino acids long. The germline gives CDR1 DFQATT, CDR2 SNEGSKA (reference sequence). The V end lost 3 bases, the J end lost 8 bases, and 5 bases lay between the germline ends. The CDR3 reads CSASRHEQFF. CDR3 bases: TGCAGTGCTAGCAGGCATGAGCAGTTCTTC.

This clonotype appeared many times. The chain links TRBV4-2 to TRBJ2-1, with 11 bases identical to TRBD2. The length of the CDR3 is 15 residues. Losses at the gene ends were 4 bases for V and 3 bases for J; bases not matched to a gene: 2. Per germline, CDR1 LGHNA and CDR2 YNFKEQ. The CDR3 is CASSPGLADYNEQFF. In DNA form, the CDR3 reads TGTGCCAGCAGCCCGGGACTAGCGGACTACAATGAGCAGTTCTTC.

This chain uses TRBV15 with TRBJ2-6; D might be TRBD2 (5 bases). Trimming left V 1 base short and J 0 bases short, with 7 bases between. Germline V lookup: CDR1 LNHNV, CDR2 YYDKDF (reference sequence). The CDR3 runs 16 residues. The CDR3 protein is CATSRGTDSGANVLTF. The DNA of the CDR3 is TGTGCCACCAGCAGAGGGACTGACTCTGGGGCCAACGTCCTGACTTTC.

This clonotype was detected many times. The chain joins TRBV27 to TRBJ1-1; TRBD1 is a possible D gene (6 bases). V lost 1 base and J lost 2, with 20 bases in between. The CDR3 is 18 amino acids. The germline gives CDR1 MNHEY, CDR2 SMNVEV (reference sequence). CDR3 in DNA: TGTGCCAGCAGTTTATTACAGGGAGTTGGTCGGGGAAACACTGAAGCTTTCTTT. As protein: CASSLLQGVGRGNTEAFF.

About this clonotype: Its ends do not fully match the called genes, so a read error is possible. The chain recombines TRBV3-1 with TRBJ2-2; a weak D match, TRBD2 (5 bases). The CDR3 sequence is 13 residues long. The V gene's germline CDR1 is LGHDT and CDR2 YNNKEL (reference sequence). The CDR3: CASSLPGTGELVF. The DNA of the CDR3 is TGTGCCAGCAGCCTCCCAGGAACCGGGGAGCTGGTTTTT. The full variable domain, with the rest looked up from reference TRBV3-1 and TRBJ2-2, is DTAVSQTPKYLVTQMGNDKSIKCEQNLGHDTMYWYKQDSKKFLKIMFSYNNKELIINETVPNRFSPKSPDKAHLNLHINSLELGDSAVYFCASSLPGTGELVFGEGSRLTVL.

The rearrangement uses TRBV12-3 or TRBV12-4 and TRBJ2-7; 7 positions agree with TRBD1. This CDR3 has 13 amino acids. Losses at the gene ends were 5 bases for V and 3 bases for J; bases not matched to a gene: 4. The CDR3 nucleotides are TGTGCCAGCAGTGAGGGACAGAACTACGAGCAGTACTTC. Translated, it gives CASSEGQNYEQYF.

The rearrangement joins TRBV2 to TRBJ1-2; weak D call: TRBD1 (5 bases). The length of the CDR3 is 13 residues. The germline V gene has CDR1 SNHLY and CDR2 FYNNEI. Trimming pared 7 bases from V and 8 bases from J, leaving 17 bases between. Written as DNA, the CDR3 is TGTGCCAGCACCAGGCGGGACCCCTGGGGCTACACCTTC. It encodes CASTRRDPWGYTF. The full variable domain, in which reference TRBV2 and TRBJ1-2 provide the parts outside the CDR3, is EPEVTQTPSHQVTQMGQEVILRCVPISNHLYFYWYRQILGQKVEFLVSFYNNEISEKSEIFDDQFSVERPDGSNFTLKIRSTKLEDSAMYFCASTRRDPWGYTFGSGTRLTVV.

In nucleotides, the CDR3 is TGTGCCAGCAGCGGACAGGGATCCTACAATGAGCAGTTCTTC. It specifies CASSGQGSYNEQFF. The chain couples TRBV12-3 or TRBV12-4 to TRBJ2-1, with 8 bases that match TRBD1. V lost 6 bases to trimming and J lost 1 base; unmatched junction nucleotides: 2. The CDR3 runs to 14 residues.

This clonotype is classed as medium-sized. The CDR3 loop is CASSLGGTGGTDTQYF. The CDR3 coding sequence is TGTGCCAGCAGCTTAGGAGGGACAGGGGGCACAGATACGCAGTATTTT. The genes are TRBV7-2 and TRBJ2-3; 10 positions agree with TRBD1. The CDR3 consists of 16 residues. V lost 1 base, J lost 1 base, and 2 bases stayed unmatched. Germline assignment: CDR1 SGHTA and CDR2 FQGNSA.

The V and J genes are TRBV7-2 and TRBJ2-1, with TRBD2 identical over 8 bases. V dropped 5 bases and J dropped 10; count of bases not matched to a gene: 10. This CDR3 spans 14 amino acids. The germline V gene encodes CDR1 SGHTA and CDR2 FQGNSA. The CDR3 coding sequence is TGTGCCAGCAGCCCAGAGCGGGGGATTGGGGAGCAGTTCTTC. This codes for CASSPERGIGEQFF.

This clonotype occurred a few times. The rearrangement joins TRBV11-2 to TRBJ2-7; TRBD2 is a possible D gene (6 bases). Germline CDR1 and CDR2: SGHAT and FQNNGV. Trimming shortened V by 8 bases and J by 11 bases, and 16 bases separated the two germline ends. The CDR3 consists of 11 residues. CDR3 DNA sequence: TGTGCCAGCGGTTCGGGCCCGGGGGAGTACTTC. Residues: CASGSGPGEYF.

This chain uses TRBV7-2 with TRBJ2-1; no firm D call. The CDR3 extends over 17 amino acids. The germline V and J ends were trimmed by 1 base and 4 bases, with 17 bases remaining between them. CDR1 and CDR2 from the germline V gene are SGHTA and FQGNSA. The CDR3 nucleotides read TGTGCCAGCAGCTTAGGTCTGGCTGCTTTCGGGTACAATGAGCAGTTCTTC. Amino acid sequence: CASSLGLAAFGYNEQFF.

Here the CDR3 DNA reads TGTGCCAGCAAGGAAGCGGGAGGCGCTCGGCAGACCCAGTACTTC. It translates to CASKEAGGARQTQYF. The rearrangement uses TRBV2 and TRBJ2-5; 9 nucleotides agree with TRBD2. V lost 7 bases to trimming and J lost 6 bases; unmatched junction nucleotides: 12. Germline V gene data show CDR1 as SNHLY and CDR2 as FYNNEI. This CDR3 spans 15 amino acids.

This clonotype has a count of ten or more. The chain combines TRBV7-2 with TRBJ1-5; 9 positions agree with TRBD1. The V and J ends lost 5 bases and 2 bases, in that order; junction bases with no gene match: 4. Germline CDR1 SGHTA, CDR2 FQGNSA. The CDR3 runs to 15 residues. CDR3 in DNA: TGTGCCAGCAGCCCGAGGACAGGGGGCAATCAGCCCCAGCATTTT. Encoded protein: CASSPRTGGNQPQHF.